This TCR beta chain derives from a study of blood T cell repertoires in COVID-19. About the study: Sample material is recorded as cDNA or gDNA derived from T cells, B-cell-depleted T cells, or PBMCs.

Assay: immunoSEQ multiplex PCR; the TCRdb copy retains only in-frame clones and omits some. This sample has 120,000 to 150,000 clones; around 84% occur once, and the top ten carry more than 5%. Someone with COVID-19 had been met by exposed participants within 2 weeks before study entry. The CDR3 extends over 15 amino acids. From germline, CDR1 is SGHTA and CDR2 FQGNSA. With 5 bases removed from V and 0 bases from J, the gap between germline ends came to 14 bases. This clone has a handful of counts. The source of this sequence is a woman between 50 and 59 years old who had been exposed to COVID-19. The rearrangement links TRBV7-2 to TRBJ2-7, with a tentative D call TRBD2 (5 bases). The sample consisted of PBMCs or T cells enriched from blood (not recorded which). CDR3 protein: CASSPRVGGSYEQYF. DNA for the CDR3: TGTGCCAGCAGCCCGAGAGTCGGAGGCTCCTACGAGCAGTACTTC.